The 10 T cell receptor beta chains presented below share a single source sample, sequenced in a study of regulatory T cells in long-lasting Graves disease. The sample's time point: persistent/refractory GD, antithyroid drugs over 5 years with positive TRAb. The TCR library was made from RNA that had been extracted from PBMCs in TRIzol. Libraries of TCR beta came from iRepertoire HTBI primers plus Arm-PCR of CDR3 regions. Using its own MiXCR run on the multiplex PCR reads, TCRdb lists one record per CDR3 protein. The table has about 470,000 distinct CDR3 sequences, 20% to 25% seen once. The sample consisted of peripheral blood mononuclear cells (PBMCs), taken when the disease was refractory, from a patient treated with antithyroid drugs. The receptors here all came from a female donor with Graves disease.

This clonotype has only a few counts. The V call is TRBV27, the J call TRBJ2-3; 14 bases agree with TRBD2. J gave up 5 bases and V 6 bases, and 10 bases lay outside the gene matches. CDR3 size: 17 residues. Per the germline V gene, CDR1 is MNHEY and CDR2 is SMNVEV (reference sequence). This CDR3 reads CASSRGLAGAPGDTQYF. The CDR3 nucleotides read TGTGCCAGCAGCAGGGGACTAGCGGGAGCGCCGGGAGATACGCAGTATTTT.

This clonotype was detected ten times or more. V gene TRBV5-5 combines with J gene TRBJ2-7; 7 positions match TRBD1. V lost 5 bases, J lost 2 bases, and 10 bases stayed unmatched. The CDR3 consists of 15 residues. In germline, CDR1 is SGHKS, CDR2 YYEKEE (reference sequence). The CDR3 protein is CASSFRDSRTYEQYF. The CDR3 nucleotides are TGTGCCAGCAGTTTCCGGGACAGTCGAACCTACGAGCAGTACTTC.

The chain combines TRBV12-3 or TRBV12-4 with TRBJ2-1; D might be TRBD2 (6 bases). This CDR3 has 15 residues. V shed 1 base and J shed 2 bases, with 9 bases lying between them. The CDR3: CASSLDAGTYNEQFF. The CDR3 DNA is TGTGCCAGCAGTTTAGATGCGGGAACCTACAATGAGCAGTTCTTC.

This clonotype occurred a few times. For the CDR3, the DNA is TGTGCCAGCAGTTATTCCCGGGACAGCTACAATGAGCAGTTCTTC. This encodes CASSYSRDSYNEQFF. The V and J genes are TRBV6-2 or TRBV6-3 and TRBJ2-1; 7 bases match TRBD1. CDR3 size: 15 residues. Trimming cost V 3 bases and J 3 bases; bases outside gene matches: 5. Germline values: CDR1 MNHEY, CDR2 SVGEGT.

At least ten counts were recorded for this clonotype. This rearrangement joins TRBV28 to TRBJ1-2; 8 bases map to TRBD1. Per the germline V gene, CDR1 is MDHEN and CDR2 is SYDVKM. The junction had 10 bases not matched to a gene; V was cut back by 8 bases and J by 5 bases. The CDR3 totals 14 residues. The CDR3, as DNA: TGTGCCAGCTCGGACAGGGACCATTTGTATGGCTACACCTTC. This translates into CASSDRDHLYGYTF.

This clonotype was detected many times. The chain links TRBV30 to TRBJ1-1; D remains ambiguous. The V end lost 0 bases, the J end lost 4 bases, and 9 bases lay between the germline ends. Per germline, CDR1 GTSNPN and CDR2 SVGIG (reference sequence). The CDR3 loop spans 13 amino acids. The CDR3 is CAWSVRSGTEAFF. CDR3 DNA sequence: TGTGCCTGGAGTGTAAGATCGGGCACTGAAGCTTTCTTT.

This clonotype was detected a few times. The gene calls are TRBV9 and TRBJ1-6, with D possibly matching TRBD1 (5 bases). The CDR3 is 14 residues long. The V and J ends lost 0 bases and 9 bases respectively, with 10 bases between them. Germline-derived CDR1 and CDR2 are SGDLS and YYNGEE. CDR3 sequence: CASSVGGYGSPLHF. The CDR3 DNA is TGTGCCAGCAGCGTAGGGGGCTACGGTTCACCCCTCCACTTT.

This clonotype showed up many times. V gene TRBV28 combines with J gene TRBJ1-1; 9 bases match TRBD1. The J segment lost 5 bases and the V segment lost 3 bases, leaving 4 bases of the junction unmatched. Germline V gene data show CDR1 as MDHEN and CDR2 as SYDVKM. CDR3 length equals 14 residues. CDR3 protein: CASSLGTGLTEAFF. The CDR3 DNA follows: TGTGCCAGCAGTTTGGGGACAGGGCTTACTGAAGCTTTCTTT.

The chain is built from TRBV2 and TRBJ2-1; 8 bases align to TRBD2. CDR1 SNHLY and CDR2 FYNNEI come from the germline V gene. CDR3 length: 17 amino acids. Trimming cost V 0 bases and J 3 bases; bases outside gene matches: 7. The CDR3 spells CASSEARLAGNYNEQFF. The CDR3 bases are TGTGCCAGCAGTGAAGCGAGGTTAGCGGGAAACTACAATGAGCAGTTCTTC.

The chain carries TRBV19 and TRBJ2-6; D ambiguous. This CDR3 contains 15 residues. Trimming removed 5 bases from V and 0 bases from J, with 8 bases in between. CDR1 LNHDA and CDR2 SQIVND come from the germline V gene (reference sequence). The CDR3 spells CASSVQASGANVLTF. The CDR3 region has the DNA TGTGCCAGTAGTGTCCAGGCCTCTGGGGCCAACGTCCTGACTTTC.